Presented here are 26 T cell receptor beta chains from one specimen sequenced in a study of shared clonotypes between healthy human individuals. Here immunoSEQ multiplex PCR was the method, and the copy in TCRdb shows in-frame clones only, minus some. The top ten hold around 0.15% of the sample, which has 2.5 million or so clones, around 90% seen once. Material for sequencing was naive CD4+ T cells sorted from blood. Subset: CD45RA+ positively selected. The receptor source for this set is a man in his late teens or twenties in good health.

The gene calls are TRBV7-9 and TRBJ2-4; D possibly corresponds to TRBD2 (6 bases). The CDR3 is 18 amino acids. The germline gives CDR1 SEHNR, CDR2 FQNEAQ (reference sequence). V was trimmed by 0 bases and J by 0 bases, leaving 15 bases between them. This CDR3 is CASSLAGGTYLAKNIQYF. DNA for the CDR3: TGTGCCAGCAGCTTAGCCGGGGGTACATACCTAGCCAAAAACATTCAGTACTTC.

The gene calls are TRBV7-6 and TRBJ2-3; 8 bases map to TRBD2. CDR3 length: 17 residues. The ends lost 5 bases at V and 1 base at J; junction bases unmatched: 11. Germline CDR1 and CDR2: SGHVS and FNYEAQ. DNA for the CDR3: TGTGCCAGCAGCCCAAGGGATAGCGGGATTGGCACAGATACGCAGTATTTT. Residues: CASSPRDSGIGTDTQYF.

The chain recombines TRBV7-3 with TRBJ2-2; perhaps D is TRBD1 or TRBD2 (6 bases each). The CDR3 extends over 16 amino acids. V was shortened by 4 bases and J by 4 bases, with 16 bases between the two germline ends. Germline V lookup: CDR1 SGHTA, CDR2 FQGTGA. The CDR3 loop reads CASSSGGGRATGELFF. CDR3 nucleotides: TGTGCCAGCAGCTCTGGAGGGGGAAGGGCCACCGGGGAGCTGTTTTTT.

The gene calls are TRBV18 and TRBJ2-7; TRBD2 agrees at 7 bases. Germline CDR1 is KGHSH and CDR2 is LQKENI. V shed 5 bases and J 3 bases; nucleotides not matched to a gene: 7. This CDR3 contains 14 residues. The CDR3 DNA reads TGTGCCAGCTCATCCCCGGGGGGTATCTACGAGCAGTACTTC. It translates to CASSSPGGIYEQYF.

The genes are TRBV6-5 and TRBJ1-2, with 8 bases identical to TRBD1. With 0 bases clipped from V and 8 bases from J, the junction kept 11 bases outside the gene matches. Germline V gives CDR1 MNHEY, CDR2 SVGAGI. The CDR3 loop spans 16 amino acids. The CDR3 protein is CASSYSRQGFPWGYTF. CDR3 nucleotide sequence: TGTGCCAGCAGTTACTCCCGACAGGGGTTTCCTTGGGGCTACACCTTC.

CDR3 protein: CASSEPRGAASTDTQYF. CDR3 coding DNA: TGCGCCAGCAGCGAGCCCCGGGGCGCCGCTAGCACAGATACGCAGTATTTT. The chain uses TRBV5-1 and TRBJ2-3, with D tentatively TRBD1 or TRBD2 (5 bases each). Trimming removed 4 bases at V and 0 bases at J, with 18 bases between. The CDR3 loop spans 17 amino acids. CDR1 and CDR2 (germline): SGHRS, YFSETQ.

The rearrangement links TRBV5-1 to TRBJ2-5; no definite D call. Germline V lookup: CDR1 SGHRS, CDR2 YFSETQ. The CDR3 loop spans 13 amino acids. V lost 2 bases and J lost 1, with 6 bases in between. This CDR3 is CASSLAPQETQYF. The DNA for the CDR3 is TGCGCCAGCAGCTTAGCGCCCCAAGAGACCCAGTACTTC.

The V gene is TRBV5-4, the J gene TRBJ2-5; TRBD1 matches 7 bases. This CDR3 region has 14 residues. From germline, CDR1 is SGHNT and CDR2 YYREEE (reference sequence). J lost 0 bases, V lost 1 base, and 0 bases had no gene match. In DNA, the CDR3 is TGTGCCAGCAGCTTGACAGGGGACCAAGAGACCCAGTACTTC. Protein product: CASSLTGDQETQYF.

CDR3 nucleotide sequence: TGTGCCAGCAGCATAAGGACAGGGATATTGAACACTGAAGCTTTCTTT. This sequence encodes CASSIRTGILNTEAFF. The chain combines TRBV5-4 with TRBJ1-1; the match to TRBD1 covers 8 bases. The junction had 8 bases not matched to a gene; V was cut back by 4 bases and J by 0 bases. This CDR3 spans 16 amino acids. Germline values: CDR1 SGHNT, CDR2 YYREEE (reference sequence).

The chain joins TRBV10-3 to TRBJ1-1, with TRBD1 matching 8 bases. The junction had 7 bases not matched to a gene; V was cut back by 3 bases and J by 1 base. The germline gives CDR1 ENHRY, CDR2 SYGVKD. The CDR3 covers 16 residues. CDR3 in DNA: TGTGCCATCAGTGATACGACAGGGGTGGGGAACACTGAAGCTTTCTTT. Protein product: CAISDTTGVGNTEAFF.

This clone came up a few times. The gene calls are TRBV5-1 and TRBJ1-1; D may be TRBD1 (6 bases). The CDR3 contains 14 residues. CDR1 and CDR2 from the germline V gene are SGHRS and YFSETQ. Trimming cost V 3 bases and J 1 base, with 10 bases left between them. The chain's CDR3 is CASSSGTTNTEAFF. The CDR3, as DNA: TGCGCCAGCAGCTCCGGGACAACGAACACTGAAGCTTTCTTT.

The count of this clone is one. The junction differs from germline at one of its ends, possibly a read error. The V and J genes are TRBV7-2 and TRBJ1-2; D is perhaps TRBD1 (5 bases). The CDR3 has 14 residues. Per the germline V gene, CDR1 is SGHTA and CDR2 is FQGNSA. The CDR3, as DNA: TGTGCCAGCAGCAACCAGGGAGGGAGCTATGGCCACACCTTC. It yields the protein CASSNQGGSYGHTF.

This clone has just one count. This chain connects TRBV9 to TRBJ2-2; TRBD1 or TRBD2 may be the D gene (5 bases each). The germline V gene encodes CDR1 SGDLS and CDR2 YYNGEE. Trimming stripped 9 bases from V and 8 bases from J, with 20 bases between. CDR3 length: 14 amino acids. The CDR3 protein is CATQRSVGDGELFF. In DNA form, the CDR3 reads TGTGCCACGCAGCGTAGCGTGGGGGATGGGGAGCTGTTTTTT.

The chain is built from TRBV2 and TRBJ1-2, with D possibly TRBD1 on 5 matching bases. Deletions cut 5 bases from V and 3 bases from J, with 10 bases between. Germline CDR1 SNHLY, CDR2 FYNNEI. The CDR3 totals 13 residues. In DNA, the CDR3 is TGTGCCAGCAGTCTTGACAGAGACTATGGCTACACCTTC. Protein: CASSLDRDYGYTF.

This chain's CDR3 is CASSSQGGLNYEQYF. CDR3 DNA: TGTGCCAGCAGCTCCCAGGGGGGATTAAACTACGAGCAGTACTTC. The rearrangement joins TRBV7-2 to TRBJ2-7; a possible D gene is TRBD1 (7 bases). Germline CDR1 and CDR2: SGHTA and FQGNSA. V was cut by 4 bases and J by 3 bases, with 16 bases left in between. The CDR3 length is 15 residues.

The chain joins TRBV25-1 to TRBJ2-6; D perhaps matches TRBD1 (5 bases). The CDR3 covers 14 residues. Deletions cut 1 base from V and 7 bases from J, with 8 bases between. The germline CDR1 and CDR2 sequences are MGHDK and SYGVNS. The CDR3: CASSELRTANVLTF. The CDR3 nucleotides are TGTGCCAGCAGTGAATTAAGGACAGCCAACGTCCTGACTTTC.

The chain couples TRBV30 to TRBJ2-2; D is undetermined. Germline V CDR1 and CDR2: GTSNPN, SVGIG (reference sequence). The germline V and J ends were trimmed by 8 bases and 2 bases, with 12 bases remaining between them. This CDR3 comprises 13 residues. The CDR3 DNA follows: TGTGCCGGAGACACAGATAACACCGGGGAGCTGTTTTTT. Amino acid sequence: CAGDTDNTGELFF.

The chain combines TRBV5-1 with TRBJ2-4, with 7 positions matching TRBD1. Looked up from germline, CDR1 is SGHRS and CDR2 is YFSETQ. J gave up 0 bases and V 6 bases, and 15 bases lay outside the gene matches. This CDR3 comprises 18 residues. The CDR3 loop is CASTPGTALSLAKNIQYF. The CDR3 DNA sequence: TGCGCCAGCACCCCCGGGACAGCACTAAGCTTAGCCAAAAACATTCAGTACTTC.

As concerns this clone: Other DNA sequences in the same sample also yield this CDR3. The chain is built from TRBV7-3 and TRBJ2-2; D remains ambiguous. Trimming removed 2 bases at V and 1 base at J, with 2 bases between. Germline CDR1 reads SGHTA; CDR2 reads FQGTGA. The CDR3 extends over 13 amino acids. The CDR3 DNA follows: TGTGCCAGCAGCTTACGGAACACCGGGGAGCTGTTTTTT. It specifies CASSLRNTGELFF.

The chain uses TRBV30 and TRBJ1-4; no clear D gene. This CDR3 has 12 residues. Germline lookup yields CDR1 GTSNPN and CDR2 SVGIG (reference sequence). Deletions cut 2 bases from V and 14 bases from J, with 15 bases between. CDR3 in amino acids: CAWSPSARRLFF. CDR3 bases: TGTGCCTGGAGTCCTTCGGCCCGGCGGCTGTTTTTT.

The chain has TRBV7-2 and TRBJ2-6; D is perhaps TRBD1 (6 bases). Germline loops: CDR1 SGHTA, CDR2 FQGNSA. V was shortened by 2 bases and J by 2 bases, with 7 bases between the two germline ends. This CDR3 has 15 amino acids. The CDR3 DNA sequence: TGTGCCAGCAGCTTATGGGGGCCTGGGGCCAACGTCCTGACTTTC. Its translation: CASSLWGPGANVLTF.

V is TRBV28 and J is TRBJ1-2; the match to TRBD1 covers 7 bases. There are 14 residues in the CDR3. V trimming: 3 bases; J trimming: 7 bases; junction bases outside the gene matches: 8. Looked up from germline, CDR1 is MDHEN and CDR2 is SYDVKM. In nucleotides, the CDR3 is TGTGCCAGCAGTTTGAATGACAGGGTTGGTGGCTACACCTTC. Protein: CASSLNDRVGGYTF.

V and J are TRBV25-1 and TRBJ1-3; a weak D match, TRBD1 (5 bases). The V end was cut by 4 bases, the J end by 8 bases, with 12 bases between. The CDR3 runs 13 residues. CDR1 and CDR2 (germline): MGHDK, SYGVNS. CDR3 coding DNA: TGTGCCAGCAGTGGAGGGGAGGGATACACCATATATTTT. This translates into CASSGGEGYTIYF.

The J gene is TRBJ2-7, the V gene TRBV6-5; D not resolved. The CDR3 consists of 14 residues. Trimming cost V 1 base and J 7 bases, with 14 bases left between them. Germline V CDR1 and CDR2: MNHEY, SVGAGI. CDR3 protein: CASSYYGSGGEQYF. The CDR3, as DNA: TGTGCCAGCAGTTACTATGGCTCCGGTGGGGAGCAGTACTTC.

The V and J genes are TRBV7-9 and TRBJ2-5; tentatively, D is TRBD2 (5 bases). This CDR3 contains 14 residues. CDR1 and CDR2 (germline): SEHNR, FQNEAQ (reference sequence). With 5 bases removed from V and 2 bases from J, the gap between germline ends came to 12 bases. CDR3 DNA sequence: TGTGCCAGCAGCGGTGGACTGGGACAAGAGACCCAGTACTTC. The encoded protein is CASSGGLGQETQYF.

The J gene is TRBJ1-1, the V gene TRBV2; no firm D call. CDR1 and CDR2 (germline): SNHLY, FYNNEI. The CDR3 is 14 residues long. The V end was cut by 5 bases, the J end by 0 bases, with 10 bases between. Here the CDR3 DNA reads TGTGCCAGCAGTATAGACGGTATGAACACTGAAGCTTTCTTT. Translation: CASSIDGMNTEAFF. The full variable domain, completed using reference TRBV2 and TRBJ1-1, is EPEVTQTPSHQVTQMGQEVILRCVPISNHLYFYWYRQILGQKVEFLVSFYNNEISEKSEIFDDQFSVERPDGSNFTLKIRSTKLEDSAMYFCASSIDGMNTEAFFGQGTRLTVV.